The clone carrying this T cell receptor beta chain appeared many times. This sample is part of a study of blood T cell repertoires in COVID-19. Study in general: PBMCs, B-cell-depleted T cells, or T cells provided the cDNA or gDNA that made up the material.

The CDR3 spans 13 residues. V shed 9 bases, J shed 3 bases, and the junction held 8 bases outside the gene matches. Germline V gene data show CDR1 as LNHDA and CDR2 as SQIVND (reference sequence). Recruited during active infection, patients (from Seattle) were subsequently followed longitudinally. The table came from immunoSEQ multiplex PCR; TCRdb's copy has only in-frame clones and leaves some out. The top ten hold 8.5% to 14% of the sample, which has 250,000 to 300,000 clones, 85% to 90% seen once. This sequence originates from a woman under 40 with COVID-19, enrolled during active disease. Sample: peripheral blood. The chain couples TRBV19 to TRBJ2-7; 7 bases are shared with TRBD1. The CDR3 sequence: CASNKGQYYEQYF. The DNA for the CDR3 is TGTGCCAGCAATAAGGGACAGTACTACGAGCAGTACTTC.